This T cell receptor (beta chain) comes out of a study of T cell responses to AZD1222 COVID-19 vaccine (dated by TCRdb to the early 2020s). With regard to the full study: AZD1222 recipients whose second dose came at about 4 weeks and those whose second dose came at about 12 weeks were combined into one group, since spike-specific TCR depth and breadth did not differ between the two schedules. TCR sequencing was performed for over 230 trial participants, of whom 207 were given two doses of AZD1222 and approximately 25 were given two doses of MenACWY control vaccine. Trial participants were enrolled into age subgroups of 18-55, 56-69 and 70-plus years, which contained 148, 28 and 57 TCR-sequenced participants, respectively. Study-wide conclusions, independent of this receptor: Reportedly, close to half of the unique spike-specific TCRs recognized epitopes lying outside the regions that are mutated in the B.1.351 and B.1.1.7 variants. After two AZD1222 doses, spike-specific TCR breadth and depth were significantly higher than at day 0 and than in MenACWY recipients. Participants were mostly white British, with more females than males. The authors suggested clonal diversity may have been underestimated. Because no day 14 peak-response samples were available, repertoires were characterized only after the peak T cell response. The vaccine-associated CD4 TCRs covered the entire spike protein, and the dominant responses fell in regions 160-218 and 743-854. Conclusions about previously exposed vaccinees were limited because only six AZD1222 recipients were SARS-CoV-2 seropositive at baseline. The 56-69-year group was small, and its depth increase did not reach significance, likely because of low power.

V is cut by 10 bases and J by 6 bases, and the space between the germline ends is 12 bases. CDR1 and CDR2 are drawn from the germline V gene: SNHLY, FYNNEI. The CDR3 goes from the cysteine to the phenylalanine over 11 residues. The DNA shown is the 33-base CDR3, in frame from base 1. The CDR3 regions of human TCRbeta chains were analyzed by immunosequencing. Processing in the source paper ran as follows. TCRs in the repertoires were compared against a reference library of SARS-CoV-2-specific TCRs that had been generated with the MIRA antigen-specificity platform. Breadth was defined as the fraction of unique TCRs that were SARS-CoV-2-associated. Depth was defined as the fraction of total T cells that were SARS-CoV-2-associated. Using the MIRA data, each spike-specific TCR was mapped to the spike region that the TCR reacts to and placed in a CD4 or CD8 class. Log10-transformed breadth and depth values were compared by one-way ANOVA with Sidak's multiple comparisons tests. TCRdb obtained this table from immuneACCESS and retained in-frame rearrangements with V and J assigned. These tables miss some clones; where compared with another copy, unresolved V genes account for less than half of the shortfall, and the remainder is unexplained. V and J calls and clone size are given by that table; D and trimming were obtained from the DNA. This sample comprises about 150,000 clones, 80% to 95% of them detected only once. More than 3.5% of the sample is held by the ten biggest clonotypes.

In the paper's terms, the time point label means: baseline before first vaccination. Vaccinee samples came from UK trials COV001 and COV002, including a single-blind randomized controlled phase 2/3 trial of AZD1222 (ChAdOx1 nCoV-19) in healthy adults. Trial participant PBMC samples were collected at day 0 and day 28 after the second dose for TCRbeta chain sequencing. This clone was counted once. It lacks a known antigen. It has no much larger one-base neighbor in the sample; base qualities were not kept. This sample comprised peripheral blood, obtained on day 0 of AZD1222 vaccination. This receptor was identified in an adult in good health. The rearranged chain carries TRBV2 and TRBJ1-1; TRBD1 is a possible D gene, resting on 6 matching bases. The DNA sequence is TGTGCCACCCGGGGGGCTGCTGAAGCTTTCTTT. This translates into CATRGAAEAFF.